This TCR beta chain came from a study of radiotherapy plus CTLA-4 blockade in lung cancer. General study points: Expansion of tumor-derived TCR clones was observed in blood after radiotherapy plus ipilimumab. How blood T cell clones changed early, along with interferon-beta, reportedly forecast response best.

This clone was detected only a few times. The target antigen is unknown. The table came from immunoSEQ multiplex PCR; TCRdb's copy has only in-frame clones and leaves some out. The sample lists some 100,000 clones; about four fifths were seen once. Between the trimmed V and J ends, which lost 5 bases and 5 bases, there was a span of 13 bases. Germline assignment: CDR1 LNHDA and CDR2 SQIVND (reference sequence). CDR3 length: 15 amino acids. The genes are TRBV19 and TRBJ1-6; no clear D gene. The specimen comprised peripheral blood, sampled from a patient treated with radiotherapy plus ipilimumab. This TCR was sampled from a human donor with non-small cell lung cancer who had a partial response to radiotherapy plus ipilimumab. The CDR3 is CASSGRDSDNSPLHF. CDR3 in DNA: TGTGCCAGTAGTGGCCGAGACTCAGATAATTCACCCCTCCACTTT.